The entry below gives a single T cell receptor beta chain sequence along with its context. The trim removed 5 bases at V and 6 bases at J, leaving 12 bases unmatched. This CDR3 has 16 residues. In germline, CDR1 is MNHEY, CDR2 SVGEGT. Profiling relied on immunoSEQ multiplex PCR, and the TCRdb table lists in-frame clones only, not all of them. This table holds 100,000 to 120,000 clones, 82% found once. This sample is part of a study of blood T cell repertoires in COVID-19. This clonotype was sampled from a woman older than 75 with acute or convalescent COVID-19. The rearrangement uses TRBV6-2 or TRBV6-3 and TRBJ2-5, with TRBD2 matching over 10 bases. The specimen sequenced was peripheral blood. CDR3 sequence: CASSLAGVPFRQTQYF. In DNA, the CDR3 is TGTGCCAGCAGTCTAGCGGGAGTCCCATTTAGGCAGACCCAGTACTTC.